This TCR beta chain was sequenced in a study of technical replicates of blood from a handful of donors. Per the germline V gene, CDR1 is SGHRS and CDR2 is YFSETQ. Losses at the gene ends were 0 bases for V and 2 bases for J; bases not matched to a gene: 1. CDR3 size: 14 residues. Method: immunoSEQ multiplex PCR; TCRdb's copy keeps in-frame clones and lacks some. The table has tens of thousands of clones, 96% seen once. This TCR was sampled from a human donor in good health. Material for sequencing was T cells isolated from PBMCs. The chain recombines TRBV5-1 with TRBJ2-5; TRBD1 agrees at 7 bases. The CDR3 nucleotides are TGCGCCAGCAGCTTGGTGGGACAGCAAGAGACCCAGTACTTC. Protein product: CASSLVGQQETQYF.